The rows below give T cell receptor beta chains drawn from one sample of a study of CD8+ T cells in alopecia areata. Some clones are missing from TCRdb's copy, which holds only in-frame ones; the method was immunoSEQ multiplex PCR. The sample lists about 97,000 clones, roughly 41% occurring once. The sequenced sample consisted of CD4+ T cells sorted from blood. The receptor source for this set is a human donor with alopecia areata. Both conserved end residues are part of each CDR3. A D gene is named only where the DNA matches it firmly. A row's size may be missing; if present it is once, few, many or a size class.

>TRBV2|few|-|TRBJ2-7
CASSTGFNEQYF
TGTGCCAGCAGCACAGGGTTCAACGAGCAGTACTTC
>TRBV7-2|-|TRBD1|TRBJ1-6
CASSPGQGAIENSPLHF
TGTGCCAGCAGCCCTGGACAGGGGGCAATTGAGAATTCACCCCTCCACTTT
>TRBV30|-|-|TRBJ1-1
CAWSVTPGSGAFF
TGTGCCTGGAGTGTAACACCGGGGTCGGGGGCTTTCTTT
>TRBV4-2|-|TRBD1|TRBJ2-7
CASSPRDRSYEQYF
TGTGCCAGCAGCCCCCGGGACAGATCCTACGAGCAGTACTTC
>TRBV4-2|-|TRBD2|TRBJ2-1
CASSQGVISGRGHNEQFF
TGTGCCAGCAGCCAAGGAGTTATTAGCGGGAGGGGTCACAATGAGCAGTTCTTC
>TRBV4-1|-|-|TRBJ2-5
CASSPNSMGNEETQYF
TGCGCCAGCAGCCCCAACAGTATGGGCAACGAAGAGACCCAGTACTTC
>TRBV6-4|-|TRBD1|TRBJ1-1
CASRDQGAGNTEAFF
TGTGCCAGCAGGGACCAGGGGGCGGGCAACACTGAAGCTTTCTTT
>TRBV30|-|-|TRBJ1-6
CAWNRRINSPLHF
TGTGCCTGGAACCGGAGGATTAATTCACCCCTCCACTTT
>TRBV7-2|-|-|TRBJ2-2
CASSLVGGRSTGELFF
TGTGCCAGCAGCTTAGTTGGGGGGCGCAGCACCGGGGAGCTGTTTTTT
>TRBV27|-|-|TRBJ2-7
CASSRTGFAYEQYF
TGTGCCAGCAGCCGGACGGGGTTTGCCTACGAGCAGTACTTC
>TRBV29-1|-|-|TRBJ1-1
CSVSRDTEAFF
TGCAGCGTTTCCCGGGACACTGAAGCTTTCTTT
>TRBV27|few|-|TRBJ1-2
CASSLRGMSTNYGYTF
TGTGCCAGCAGTTTGAGGGGCATGTCGACAAACTATGGCTACACCTTC
>TRBV7-2|-|TRBD1|TRBJ2-6
CASSPGTGVPGANVLTF
TGTGCCAGCAGCCCAGGGACAGGGGTTCCTGGGGCCAACGTCCTGACTTTC
>TRBV29-1|-|-|TRBJ1-1
CSVEDIWVGGRDTEAFF
TGCAGCGTTGAAGATATCTGGGTCGGGGGAAGAGACACTGAAGCTTTCTTT
>TRBV30|-|TRBD1|TRBJ1-1
CARRRQGASTEAFF
TGTGCCAGGAGGAGACAGGGGGCGAGCACTGAAGCTTTCTTT
>TRBV5-1|-|-|TRBJ2-5
CASKNREGGSQETQYF
TGCGCCAGCAAAAACAGGGAAGGGGGGTCACAAGAGACCCAGTACTTC
>TRBV30|-|-|TRBJ1-1
CAWSVLIPEAFF
TGTGCCTGGAGTGTACTAATACCTGAAGCTTTCTTT
>TRBV7-2|-|TRBD1|TRBJ2-5
CASSADRVRGETQYF
TGTGCCAGCAGCGCCGACAGGGTTCGCGGGGAGACCCAGTACTTC
>TRBV13|few|-|TRBJ2-5
CASSPRPQETQYF
TGTGCCAGCAGCCCCCGGCCCCAAGAGACCCAGTACTTC
>TRBV27|-|-|TRBJ2-7
CASSLGTASYEQYF
TGTGCCAGCAGTTTAGGGACTGCGTCCTACGAGCAGTACTTC
>TRBV29-1|-|TRBD2|TRBJ2-1
CSVGLAGGQNEQFF
TGCAGCGTTGGACTAGCGGGGGGGCAAAATGAGCAGTTCTTC
>TRBV7-9|few|TRBD1|TRBJ2-7
CASTRQGFEQYF
TGTGCCAGCACACGACAGGGGTTCGAGCAGTACTTC
>TRBV28|medium-sized|-|TRBJ2-7
CATEGLEQYF
TGTGCCACCGAAGGACTCGAGCAGTACTTC
>TRBV4-3|-|-|TRBJ2-3
CASSTYREDTQYF
TGCGCCAGCAGCACTTACAGGGAAGATACGCAGTATTTT
>TRBV5-1|-|-|TRBJ2-3
CASTLPGALGDTQYF
TGCGCCAGCACCCTACCGGGGGCCTTAGGGGATACGCAGTATTTT
>TRBV19|few|-|TRBJ1-5
CASTQGGQPQHF
TGTGCCAGTACACAGGGAGGTCAGCCCCAGCATTTT
>TRBV18|-|-|TRBJ2-5
CASSPRQKTQETQYF
TGTGCCAGCTCACCCCGACAGAAAACCCAAGAGACCCAGTACTTC
>TRBV30|-|-|TRBJ1-2
CAWSPQRAIFYGYTF
TGTGCCTGGAGTCCCCAGAGGGCAATATTCTATGGCTACACCTTC
>TRBV29-1|few|-|TRBJ1-1
CSAGDIPDTEAFF
TGCAGCGCTGGGGACATTCCGGACACTGAAGCTTTCTTT
>TRBV29-1|few|TRBD1|TRBJ1-1
CSAVPGQINTEAFF
TGCAGCGCTGTCCCGGGACAGATAAACACTGAAGCTTTCTTT
>TRBV7-2|many|TRBD1|TRBJ1-1
CASSSDRGRVAEAFF
TGTGCCAGCAGCTCCGACAGGGGGCGCGTGGCTGAAGCTTTCTTT
>TRBV7-2|few|-|TRBJ1-5
CASSTGGPQHF
TGTGCCAGCAGCACGGGGGGACCCCAGCATTTT
>TRBV30|-|-|TRBJ2-7
CAWSSSSYEQYF
TGTGCCTGGAGTTCGTCCTCCTACGAGCAGTACTTC
>TRBV28|-|-|TRBJ2-3
CASSLGRRSDTQYF
TGTGCCAGCAGCCTAGGCAGACGATCGGATACGCAGTATTTT
>TRBV5-3|-|-|TRBJ2-1
CARSPNGDEQFF
TGTGCCAGAAGCCCGAATGGGGATGAGCAGTTCTTC
>TRBV4-2|-|-|TRBJ2-5
CASSQDIRKETQYF
TGTGCCAGCAGCCAAGATATCAGGAAAGAGACCCAGTACTTC
>TRBV18|few|TRBD2|TRBJ2-7
CASSPPWGGAKYEQYF
TGTGCCAGCTCACCACCGTGGGGGGGAGCTAAGTACGAGCAGTACTTC
>TRBV30|-|-|TRBJ1-1
CAWSVGVGRGRNTEAFF
TGTGCCTGGAGTGTTGGAGTAGGGAGGGGTAGGAACACTGAAGCTTTCTTT
>TRBV6-6|few|-|TRBJ2-5
CASSYTRGVQETQYF
TGTGCCAGCAGTTACACGAGGGGGGTTCAAGAGACCCAGTACTTC
>TRBV5-1|-|-|TRBJ2-1
CASSLGSNNEQFF
TGCGCCAGCAGCTTGGGCAGCAACAATGAGCAGTTCTTC
>TRBV7-9|many|TRBD2|TRBJ2-7
CASSLAGGRDEQYF
TGTGCCAGCAGTCTAGCGGGAGGGAGAGACGAGCAGTACTTC
>TRBV27|-|-|TRBJ1-1
CASKGAGRAFF
TGTGCCAGCAAGGGCGCCGGGCGAGCTTTCTTT
>TRBV19|-|-|TRBJ2-5
CASSIGAGRTQETQYF
TGTGCCAGTAGTATAGGGGCAGGACGAACACAAGAGACCCAGTACTTC
>TRBV30|-|-|TRBJ2-2
CAWSSSDTGELFF
TGTGCCTGGAGTTCGTCGGACACCGGGGAGCTGTTTTTT
>TRBV9|-|TRBD1|TRBJ2-2
CASGVVSTGWNTGELFF
TGTGCCAGCGGCGTAGTATCGACAGGGTGGAACACCGGGGAGCTGTTTTTT
>TRBV10-3|few|TRBD2|TRBJ2-5
CAISESGEGETQYF
TGTGCCATCAGTGAGTCAGGGGAGGGAGAGACCCAGTACTTC
>TRBV15|-|-|TRBJ2-3
CATSRDRAVSTDTQYF
TGTGCCACCAGCAGAGATAGGGCGGTGAGCACAGATACGCAGTATTTT
>TRBV19|few|-|TRBJ2-5
CASSMRPGTQYF
TGTGCCAGTAGTATGAGGCCTGGGACCCAGTACTTC
>TRBV6-5|-|TRBD1|TRBJ2-7
CASSSDRGVNEQYF
TGTGCCAGCAGCTCGGACAGGGGGGTCAACGAGCAGTACTTC
>TRBV28|-|-|TRBJ1-5
CASDQSNQPQHF
TGTGCCAGCGACCAGAGCAATCAGCCCCAGCATTTT
>TRBV10-3|-|-|TRBJ2-6
CAISDTRTSGANVLTF
TGTGCCATCAGTGATACTCGAACGTCTGGGGCCAACGTCCTGACTTTC
>TRBV6-5|-|-|TRBJ2-7
CASSYSGPGVFYEQYF
TGTGCCAGCAGTTACTCAGGTCCAGGGGTATTCTACGAGCAGTACTTC
>TRBV15|-|TRBD1|TRBJ2-5
CATSRDLRDRGLGTQYF
TGTGCCACCAGCAGAGATCTCCGGGACAGGGGTTTAGGGACCCAGTACTTC